One and the same sample provided the 25 T cell receptor beta chains below, sequenced in a study of T cell changes during pregnancy in multiple sclerosis. The table came from immunoSEQ multiplex PCR; TCRdb's copy has only in-frame clones and leaves some out. This table has over 35,000 clones, roughly 87% appearing once. Source: CD4+ T cells from peripheral blood mononuclear cells, taken after pregnancy. All receptors come from a female donor with multiple sclerosis, enrolled in a pregnancy study.

CDR3 region: CASSPTEVDTEAFF. Here the CDR3 DNA reads TGTGCCAGCTCTCCGACAGAGGTGGACACTGAAGCTTTCTTT. V is TRBV18 and J is TRBJ1-1, with a possible D match to TRBD1 (5 bases). V gave up 6 bases and J gave up 3 bases, with 14 bases separating them. The CDR3 consists of 14 residues. Germline V gene data show CDR1 as KGHSH and CDR2 as LQKENI.

This clone was observed once. The chain joins TRBV28 to TRBJ1-2, with 8 bases identical to TRBD1. The CDR3 covers 15 residues. Germline loops: CDR1 MDHEN, CDR2 SYDVKM. Trimming removed 4 bases from V and 4 bases from J; junction bases left unmatched: 8. As DNA, the CDR3 is TGTGCCAGCAGTTCTCCCAGGGGGCAGGCCTATGGCTACACCTTC. It specifies CASSSPRGQAYGYTF.

This clone was observed a single time. Here the CDR3 reads CASSPVGQGFYEQYF. CDR3 in DNA: TGTGCCAGCAGCCCTGTAGGACAGGGTTTCTACGAGCAGTACTTC. The rearrangement links TRBV9 to TRBJ2-7; TRBD1 matches at 8 bases. Trimming took 4 bases from V and 3 from J; bases not matched to a gene: 9. This CDR3 has 15 residues. Germline CDR1 is SGDLS and CDR2 is YYNGEE.

The chain is built from TRBV5-1 and TRBJ2-3; D perhaps matches TRBD2 (6 bases). The CDR3 consists of 16 residues. Germline-derived CDR1 and CDR2 are SGHRS and YFSETQ. Trimming removed 0 bases from V and 5 bases from J, with 16 bases in between. CDR3 region: CASSLGSGGKKDTQYF. As DNA, the CDR3 is TGCGCCAGCAGCTTGGGTAGCGGAGGGAAAAAAGATACGCAGTATTTT.

The rearrangement links TRBV6-1 to TRBJ2-3; D is perhaps TRBD1 (5 bases). The V and J ends lost 0 bases and 6 bases respectively, with 7 bases between them. Germline CDR1 MNHNS, CDR2 SASEGT. The CDR3 is 13 amino acids. Here the CDR3 DNA reads TGTGCCAGCAGTGAAGCTCCAGGGGATACGCAGTATTTT. Its translation is CASSEAPGDTQYF.

This clone showed up just a few times. The V call is TRBV19, the J call TRBJ2-2, with D possibly being TRBD2 (5 bases). V lost 1 base and J lost 8, with 14 bases in between. CDR3 length: 15 amino acids. Germline V gene data show CDR1 as LNHDA and CDR2 as SQIVND (reference sequence). The CDR3 region is CASSIGGRLSGELFF. CDR3 sequence (DNA): TGTGCCAGTAGTATAGGAGGGCGGTTGTCAGGGGAGCTGTTTTTT.

V usage is TRBV6-6 and J usage is TRBJ2-5; 7 positions match TRBD1. Germline-derived CDR1 and CDR2 are MNHNY and SVGAGI (reference sequence). Germline trimming cut 4 bases from V and 5 bases from J; bases unmatched to any gene: 4. This CDR3 has 13 residues. CDR3 in DNA: TGTGCCAGCAGTTCGCAGGGACAGGAGACCCAGTACTTC. Amino acids: CASSSQGQETQYF.

V is TRBV5-5 and J is TRBJ1-4; D is undetermined. The CDR3 has 15 residues. The V end lost 2 bases, the J end lost 7 bases, and 15 bases lay between the germline ends. Germline V gene data show CDR1 as SGHKS and CDR2 as YYEKEE (reference sequence). The CDR3 region is CASSLVVTPGEKLFF. The DNA for the CDR3 is TGTGCCAGCAGCTTAGTAGTCACCCCTGGTGAAAAACTGTTTTTT.

The chain joins TRBV7-6 to TRBJ2-2, with D perhaps TRBD1 (5 bases). The CDR3 contains 15 residues. Germline loops: CDR1 SGHVS, CDR2 FNYEAQ. Trimming cost V 1 base and J 7 bases, with 13 bases left between them. In DNA form, the CDR3 reads TGTGCCAGCAGCTTAGTAGGACACCAGGGCGGGGAGCTGTTTTTT. Protein: CASSLVGHQGGELFF.

The rearrangement joins TRBV5-4 to TRBJ2-3, with TRBD2 identical over 13 bases. The germline gives CDR1 SGHNT, CDR2 YYREEE (reference sequence). CDR3 length: 17 residues. The trim removed 4 bases at V and 4 bases at J, leaving 9 bases unmatched. The CDR3 coding sequence is TGTGCCAGCAGCCCCGGGACTAGCGGGGCTAGTGCAGATACGCAGTATTTT. Translation gives CASSPGTSGASADTQYF.

The genes are TRBV6-1 and TRBJ1-1; weak D call: TRBD1 (5 bases). This CDR3 contains 13 residues. V dropped 6 bases and J dropped 12 bases, with 20 bases sitting between them. CDR1 and CDR2 (germline): MNHNS, SASEGT. The CDR3 region has the DNA TGTGCCAGCAGGGTGGACACCATCAACTCCCCTTTCTTT. Protein product: CASRVDTINSPFF.

The chain is built from TRBV7-2 and TRBJ2-7; D may be TRBD2 (6 bases). The germline V gene has CDR1 SGHTA and CDR2 FQGNSA. V lost 3 bases and J 4 bases, leaving 13 bases between the germline ends. The CDR3 covers 14 residues. The CDR3 loop is CASSLGGGLYEQYF. The DNA of the CDR3 is TGTGCCAGCAGCTTGGGGGGAGGCCTTTACGAGCAGTACTTC.

This chain joins TRBV28 and TRBJ1-2, with a tentative D call TRBD1 (5 bases). CDR3 length: 12 residues. V gave up 8 bases and J gave up 5 bases, with 12 bases separating them. Germline CDR1 MDHEN, CDR2 SYDVKM. The CDR3 DNA reads TGTGCCAGCCTCGGCGGGGGATATGGCTACACCTTC. Its protein product is CASLGGGYGYTF.

This clone is medium-sized by share. The CDR3, as DNA: TGTGCCAGCAGTTACGGGGGGATCGGCTACACCTTC. This translates into CASSYGGIGYTF. The V call is TRBV6-5, the J call TRBJ1-2; D might be TRBD1 (5 bases). Trimming left V 2 bases short and J 8 bases short, with 9 bases between. The CDR3 length is 12 residues. Germline CDR1 MNHEY, CDR2 SVGAGI.

The chain carries TRBV9 and TRBJ1-6; TRBD1 might be the D (6 bases). Trimming cost V 3 bases and J 4 bases, with 8 bases left between them. The CDR3 length is 14 residues. Germline loops: CDR1 SGDLS, CDR2 YYNGEE. The CDR3 protein is CASSAGTYNSPLHF. In DNA form, the CDR3 reads TGTGCCAGCAGCGCCGGGACATATAATTCACCCCTCCACTTT.

The chain has TRBV11-2 and TRBJ2-7; D not certain. V gave up 5 bases and J gave up 4 bases, with 15 bases separating them. Germline V gene data show CDR1 as SGHAT and CDR2 as FQNNGV. The CDR3 is 14 residues long. This chain's CDR3 is CASSISFRSYEQYF. In nucleotides, the CDR3 is TGTGCCAGCAGCATTAGCTTCCGTAGTTACGAGCAGTACTTC.

The rearrangement joins TRBV5-1 to TRBJ1-5, with D possibly TRBD1 on 6 matching bases. Per germline, CDR1 SGHRS and CDR2 YFSETQ. Trimming stripped 4 bases from V and 3 bases from J, with 11 bases between. CDR3 size: 14 residues. Here the CDR3 reads CASSLQGDNQPQHF. CDR3 nucleotides: TGCGCCAGCAGCCTACAGGGCGACAATCAGCCCCAGCATTTT.

This rearrangement joins TRBV7-3 to TRBJ2-1, with TRBD2 as a possible D gene (6 bases). This CDR3 is 16 amino acids long. V lost 0 bases to trimming and J lost 3 bases, with 12 bases between them. Germline CDR1 SGHTA, CDR2 FQGTGA. CDR3: CASSLTGGRGYNEQFF. CDR3 sequence (DNA): TGTGCCAGCAGCTTAACCGGGGGAAGAGGCTACAATGAGCAGTTCTTC.

By share, this clone ranks as medium-sized. The CDR3 region has the DNA TGCAGTGCGGAAAGGACGGGGACGCAGTATTTT. It is translated as CSAERTGTQYF. The chain joins TRBV20-1 to TRBJ2-3, with D possibly matching TRBD2 (5 bases). This CDR3 region has 11 residues. Trimming stripped 6 bases from V and 9 bases from J, with 13 bases between. Germline V gene lookup returns CDR1 DFQATT and CDR2 SNEGSKA (reference sequence).

The gene calls are TRBV19 and TRBJ2-3, with 14 nucleotides matching TRBD2. The germline V gene encodes CDR1 LNHDA and CDR2 SQIVND (reference sequence). The length of the CDR3 is 20 residues. The V and J ends lost 5 bases and 0 bases, in that order; junction bases with no gene match: 13. The CDR3 sequence: CASSLLGLAGGLHSTDTQYF. The CDR3 nucleotides are TGTGCCAGTAGTCTCCTCGGACTAGCGGGGGGCTTACATAGCACAGATACGCAGTATTTT.

The chain carries TRBV18 and TRBJ2-3; 9 bases map to TRBD2. Looked up from germline, CDR1 is KGHSH and CDR2 is LQKENI. After removal of 5 bases from V and 2 bases from J, the junction contained 5 bases not matched to a gene. There are 15 residues in the CDR3. The CDR3 DNA is TGTGCCAGCTCAGCGACTAGCGGTACCACAGATACGCAGTATTTT. It translates to CASSATSGTTDTQYF. Full variable domain (remainder filled in from reference TRBV18 and TRBJ2-3): NAGVMQNPRHLVRRRGQEARLRCSPMKGHSHVYWYRQLPEEGLKFMVYLQKENIIDESGMPKERFSAEFPKEGPSILRIQQVVRGDSAAYFCASSATSGTTDTQYFGPGTRLTVL.

The rearrangement links TRBV5-4 to TRBJ2-3; possible D gene TRBD1, 5 bases. This CDR3 comprises 14 residues. CDR1 SGHNT and CDR2 YYREEE come from the germline V gene (reference sequence). V shed 4 bases and J shed 0 bases, with 9 bases lying between them. CDR3 coding DNA: TGTGCCAGCAGCGCCAGGACAAGCACAGATACGCAGTATTTT. It translates to CASSARTSTDTQYF.

This chain joins TRBV6-4 and TRBJ2-2; tentatively, D is TRBD2 (5 bases). This CDR3 comprises 13 residues. Trimming shortened V by 0 bases and J by 7 bases, and 6 bases separated the two germline ends. Germline CDR1 MRHNA, CDR2 SNTAGT. CDR3 residues: CASSDSGVGELFF. The CDR3 DNA follows: TGTGCCAGCAGTGACTCCGGGGTCGGGGAGCTGTTTTTT.

This chain connects TRBV2 to TRBJ1-1; D gene uncertain. This CDR3 comprises 12 residues. Trimming left V 6 bases short and J 5 bases short, with 10 bases between. Germline V CDR1 and CDR2: SNHLY, FYNNEI. In DNA form, the CDR3 reads TGTGCCAGCAGCACTGATTGGACTGAAGCTTTCTTT. Protein product: CASSTDWTEAFF.

This clone is a singleton in its sample. The chain links TRBV2 to TRBJ1-4; tentative D call: TRBD1 (5 bases). Per the germline V gene, CDR1 is SNHLY and CDR2 is FYNNEI. The CDR3 is 15 amino acids. V dropped 7 bases and J dropped 10 bases, with 22 bases sitting between them. The CDR3 region has the DNA TGTGCCAGCACCCACCCCAGGGCTGGAACCGCAAAACTGTTTTTT. Protein sequence: CASTHPRAGTAKLFF.